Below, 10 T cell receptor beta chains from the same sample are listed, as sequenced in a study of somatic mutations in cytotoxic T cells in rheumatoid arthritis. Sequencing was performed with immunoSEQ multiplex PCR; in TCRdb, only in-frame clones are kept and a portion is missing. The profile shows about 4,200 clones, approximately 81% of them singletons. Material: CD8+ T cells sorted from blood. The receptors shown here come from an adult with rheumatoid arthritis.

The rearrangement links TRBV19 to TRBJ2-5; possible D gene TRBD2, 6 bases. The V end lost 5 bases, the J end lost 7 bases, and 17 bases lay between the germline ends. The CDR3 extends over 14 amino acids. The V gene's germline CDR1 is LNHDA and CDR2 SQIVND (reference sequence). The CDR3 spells CASSPRDGQWTQYF. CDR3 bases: TGTGCCAGTAGTCCGCGGGACGGTCAGTGGACCCAGTACTTC.

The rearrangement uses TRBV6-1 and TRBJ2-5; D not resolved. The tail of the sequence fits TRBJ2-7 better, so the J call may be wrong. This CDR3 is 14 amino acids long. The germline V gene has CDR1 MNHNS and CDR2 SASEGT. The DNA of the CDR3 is TGTGCCAGCAGTGAAGGAGTCAACTCCTACGAGCAGTACTTC. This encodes CASSEGVNSYEQYF.

CDR3 in DNA: TGTGCCAGCAGCTCCAGGGACCGGGGGAGCACTGAAGCTTTCTTT. It specifies CASSSRDRGSTEAFF. V usage is TRBV5-6 and J usage is TRBJ1-1; D is possibly TRBD1 (5 bases). CDR1 SGHDT and CDR2 YYEEEE come from the germline V gene. The CDR3 is made up of 15 amino acids. The V gene lost 3 bases and the J gene lost 4 bases, with 16 bases spanning the gap.

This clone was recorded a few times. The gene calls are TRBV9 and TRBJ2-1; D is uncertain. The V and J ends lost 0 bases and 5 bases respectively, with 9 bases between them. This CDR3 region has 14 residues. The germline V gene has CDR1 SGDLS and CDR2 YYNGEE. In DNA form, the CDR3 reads TGTGCCAGCAGCGTAGAGAGTACCAACAATGAGCAGTTCTTC. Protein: CASSVESTNNEQFF.

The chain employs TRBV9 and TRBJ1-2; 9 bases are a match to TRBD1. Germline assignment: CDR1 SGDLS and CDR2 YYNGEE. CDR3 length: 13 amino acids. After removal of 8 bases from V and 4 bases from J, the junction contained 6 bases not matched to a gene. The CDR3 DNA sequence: TGTGCCAGACAGGGGGCCAATTTCTATGGCTACACCTTC. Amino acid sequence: CARQGANFYGYTF. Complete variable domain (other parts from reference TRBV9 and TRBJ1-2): DSGVTQTPKHLITATGQRVTLRCSPRSGDLSVYWYQQSLDQGLQFLIQYYNGEERAKGNILERFSAQQFPDLHSELNLSSLELGDSALYFCARQGANFYGYTFGSGTRLTVV.

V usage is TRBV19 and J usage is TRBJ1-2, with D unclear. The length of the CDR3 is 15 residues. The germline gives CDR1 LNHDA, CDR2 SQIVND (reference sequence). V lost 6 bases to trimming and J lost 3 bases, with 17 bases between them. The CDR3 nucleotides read TGTGCCAGTAGGGCAGACTCCAGCAGTTACTATGGCTACACCTTC. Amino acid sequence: CASRADSSSYYGYTF. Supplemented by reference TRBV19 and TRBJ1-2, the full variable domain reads DGGITQSPKYLFRKEGQNVTLSCEQNLNHDAMYWYRQDPGQGLRLIYYSQIVNDFQKGDIAEGYSVSREKKESFPLTVTSAQKNPTAFYLCASRADSSSYYGYTFGSGTRLTVV.

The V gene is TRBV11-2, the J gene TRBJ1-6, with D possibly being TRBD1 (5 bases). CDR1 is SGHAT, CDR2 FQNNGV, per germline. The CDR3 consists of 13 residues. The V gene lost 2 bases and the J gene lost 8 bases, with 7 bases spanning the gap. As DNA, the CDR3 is TGTGCCAGCAGCTTACTAGGGGATTCACCCCTCCACTTT. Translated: CASSLLGDSPLHF.

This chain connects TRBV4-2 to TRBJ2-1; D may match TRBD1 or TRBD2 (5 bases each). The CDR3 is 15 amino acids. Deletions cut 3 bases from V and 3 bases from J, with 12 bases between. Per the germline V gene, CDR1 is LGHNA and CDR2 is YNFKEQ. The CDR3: CASSHGLGDYNEQFF. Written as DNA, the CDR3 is TGTGCCAGCAGCCACGGGTTGGGGGACTACAATGAGCAGTTCTTC.

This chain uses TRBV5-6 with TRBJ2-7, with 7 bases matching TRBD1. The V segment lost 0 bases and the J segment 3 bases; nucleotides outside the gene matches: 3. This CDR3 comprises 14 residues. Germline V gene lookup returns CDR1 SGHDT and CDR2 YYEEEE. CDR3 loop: CASSLGSGGYEQYF. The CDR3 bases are TGTGCCAGCAGCTTGGGGTCAGGGGGCTACGAGCAGTACTTC.

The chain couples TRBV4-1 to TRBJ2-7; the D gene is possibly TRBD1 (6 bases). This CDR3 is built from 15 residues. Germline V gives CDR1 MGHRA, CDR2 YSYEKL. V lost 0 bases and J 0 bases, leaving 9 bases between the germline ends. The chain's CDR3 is CASSQDWGHSYEQYF. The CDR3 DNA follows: TGCGCCAGCAGCCAAGATTGGGGGCACTCCTACGAGCAGTACTTC.